This is a list of T cell receptor beta chains from one sample in a study of early T cells in non-severe SARS-CoV-2 infection. TCRdb passed the 5' RACE reads through MiXCR, listing each CDR3 protein once. Counted here are approximately 74,000 distinct CDR3 sequences, more than 13% occurring once; the ten biggest clones make up roughly 9.8%. The material sequenced was whole blood. All receptors derive from an adult who was a healthcare worker with PCR-confirmed SARS-CoV-2 infection or an uninfected control (not recorded which). Both conserved end residues are part of each CDR3. A D gene is named only where the DNA matches it firmly. For some rows the clone size is stated as once, few or many, or as a class when expanded; others skip it.

CDR3nt: TGTGCCAGCAGCTTGGATCGACGCATTCAGTCTTATGGCTACACCTTC
CDR3aa: CASSLDRRIQSYGYTF
d_gene: -
j_gene: TRBJ1-2
abundance: many
v_gene: TRBV5-6

CDR3nt: TGCAGCGTTGTAGGGGGGACGGAAGCTTTCTTT
CDR3aa: CSVVGGTEAFF
d_gene: -
j_gene: TRBJ1-1
abundance: -
v_gene: TRBV29-1

CDR3nt: TGTGCCAGCAGCTTAGCGGGACGGTACACTGAAGCTTTCTTT
CDR3aa: CASSLAGRYTEAFF
d_gene: -
j_gene: TRBJ1-1
abundance: few
v_gene: TRBV7-9

CDR3nt: TGTGCCAGCAGTTACGTCCCGTCCCACGAGCAGTACTTC
CDR3aa: CASSYVPSHEQYF
d_gene: -
j_gene: TRBJ2-7
abundance: many
v_gene: TRBV6-2/TRBV6-3

CDR3nt: TGTGCCAGCAGCCAATTGAGTCTGGAAAAAGAGACCCAGTACTTC
CDR3aa: CASSQLSLEKETQYF
d_gene: -
j_gene: TRBJ2-5
abundance: -
v_gene: TRBV4-2

CDR3nt: TGCAGCTCTCAGGGGCCCACTGAAGCTTTCTTT
CDR3aa: CSSQGPTEAFF
d_gene: -
j_gene: TRBJ1-1
abundance: -
v_gene: TRBV29-1

CDR3nt: TGTGCCAGCAGGGCCCTCCCCTCCTACGAGCAGTACTTC
CDR3aa: CASRALPSYEQYF
d_gene: -
j_gene: TRBJ2-7
abundance: -
v_gene: TRBV6-5

CDR3nt: TGTGCTAGTGACCAGGGGTTCGGCACCATATATTTT
CDR3aa: CASDQGFGTIYF
d_gene: -
j_gene: TRBJ1-3
abundance: -
v_gene: TRBV12-5

CDR3nt: TGCAGCGTTGAACCGGACAGGGGTTTCAACTATGGCTACACCTTC
CDR3aa: CSVEPDRGFNYGYTF
d_gene: TRBD1
j_gene: TRBJ1-2
abundance: -
v_gene: TRBV29-1

CDR3nt: TGTGCCAGCAGCCCCGGGGGAGGAAACACTGAAGCTTTCTTT
CDR3aa: CASSPGGGNTEAFF
d_gene: -
j_gene: TRBJ1-1
abundance: few
v_gene: TRBV3-1

CDR3nt: TGTGCCAGCAGCTTAGCGACCAGGGCAGGAACTGAAGCTTTCTTT
CDR3aa: CASSLATRAGTEAFF
d_gene: -
j_gene: TRBJ1-1
abundance: many
v_gene: TRBV7-9

CDR3nt: TGTGCCAGCAGCCAAGCAAACCCCCCGGACAGGGAAAACATTCAGTACTTC
CDR3aa: CASSQANPPDRENIQYF
d_gene: TRBD1
j_gene: TRBJ2-4
abundance: -
v_gene: TRBV4-2

CDR3nt: TGTGCCAGCAGCTTAATGTCGGTTAATGAGCAGTTCTTC
CDR3aa: CASSLMSVNEQFF
d_gene: -
j_gene: TRBJ2-1
abundance: many
v_gene: TRBV11-2

CDR3nt: TGTGCCAGCAGCCCCCCATTAGCGAGGGGATCCACTGAAGCTTTCTTT
CDR3aa: CASSPPLARGSTEAFF
d_gene: -
j_gene: TRBJ1-1
abundance: many
v_gene: TRBV9

CDR3nt: TGTGCCAGCGGGTCCCGGAAGGGGCTCGGCGAGCAGTACTTC
CDR3aa: CASGSRKGLGEQYF
d_gene: -
j_gene: TRBJ2-7
abundance: few
v_gene: TRBV11-2

CDR3nt: TGCAGTCGGTCCAGGGGGTCTTACAATGAGCAGTTCTTC
CDR3aa: CSRSRGSYNEQFF
d_gene: TRBD1
j_gene: TRBJ2-1
abundance: -
v_gene: TRBV29-1

CDR3nt: TGCAGCGTTGTACCGGGTAGCTCCTACGAGCAGTACTTC
CDR3aa: CSVVPGSSYEQYF
d_gene: -
j_gene: TRBJ2-7
abundance: few
v_gene: TRBV29-1